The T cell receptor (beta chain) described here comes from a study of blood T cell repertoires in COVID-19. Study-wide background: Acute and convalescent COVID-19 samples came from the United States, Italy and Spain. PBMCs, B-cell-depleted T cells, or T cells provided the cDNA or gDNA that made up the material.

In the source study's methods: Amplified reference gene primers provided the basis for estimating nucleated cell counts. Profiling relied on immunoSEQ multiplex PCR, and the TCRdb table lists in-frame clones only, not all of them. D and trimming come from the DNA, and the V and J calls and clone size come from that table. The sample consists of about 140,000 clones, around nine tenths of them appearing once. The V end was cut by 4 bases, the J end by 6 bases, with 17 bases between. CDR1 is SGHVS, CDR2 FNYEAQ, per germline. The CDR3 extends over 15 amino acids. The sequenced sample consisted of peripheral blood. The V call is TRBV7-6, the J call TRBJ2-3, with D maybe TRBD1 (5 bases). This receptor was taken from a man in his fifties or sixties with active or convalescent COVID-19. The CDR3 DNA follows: TGTGCCAGCAGCTCCAGGACACCAGCCATTGATACGCAGTATTTT. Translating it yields CASSSRTPAIDTQYF.